This entry concerns a single T cell receptor beta chain. Its antigen is unknown. The sample is drawn from a study of cytomegalovirus exposure and HLA in healthy donors. The donors were members of the validation cohort, which comprised 100 to 150 subjects and was separate from the first cohort of 666 subjects. CDR3 length: 16 residues. The V end was cut by 2 bases, the J end by 5 bases, with 18 bases between. The germline gives CDR1 MNHEY, CDR2 SMNVEV (reference sequence). Sequencing used immunoSEQ multiplex PCR; TCRdb keeps in-frame clones, though not all of them. In the table there are about 170,000 clones, approximately 90% of which are singletons. Findings of the study overall: Rarity marked most TCR sequences, yet some public TCRs occurred in many donors. Both high specificity and high sensitivity reportedly marked the classifier's diagnosis of cytomegalovirus status.

The TCR was taken from a woman aged 25-40 years in good health and CMV-seronegative. The sample consisted of PBMCs. The chain has TRBV27 and TRBJ1-1; TRBD1 might be the D (5 bases). The CDR3 coding sequence is TGTGCCAGCAGTTTAGTGGGTGGGGGGGTAGGGACTGAAGCTTTCTTT. Amino acid sequence: CASSLVGGGVGTEAFF.